This T cell receptor beta chain was profiled in a study of T cell responses to AZD1222 COVID-19 vaccine. Study-level points and caveats: Along spike, vaccine-associated CD4 TCRs were found throughout, with dominance at 160-218 and 743-854. Recipients of AZD1222 seropositive at baseline numbered only 5 or 6. Close to half of spike-specific TCRs reportedly recognize unmutated variant regions.

Turning to this clone: Its antigen remains unknown.

Trimming at V came to 0 bases and at J to 7 bases, leaving 9 bases not matched to a gene. The CDR3 extends over 17 amino acids. The V gene's germline CDR1 is SGHNT and CDR2 YYREEE (reference sequence). Some clones are missing from TCRdb's copy, which holds only in-frame ones; the method was immunoSEQ multiplex PCR. The sample has some 52,000 clones; about 87% are singletons. Second-dose schedules of about 4 or about 12 weeks were combined. The receptor's source is an adult who received the AZD1222 COVID-19 vaccine. This rearrangement joins TRBV5-4 to TRBJ2-7; 14 nucleotides line up with TRBD2. This specimen consisted of peripheral blood, obtained 28 days after the second AZD1222 dose. CDR3 in DNA: TGTGCCAGCAGCTTGGTCCCGGGACTAGCGGGAGAGGGAGAGCAGTACTTC. Translation: CASSLVPGLAGEGEQYF.